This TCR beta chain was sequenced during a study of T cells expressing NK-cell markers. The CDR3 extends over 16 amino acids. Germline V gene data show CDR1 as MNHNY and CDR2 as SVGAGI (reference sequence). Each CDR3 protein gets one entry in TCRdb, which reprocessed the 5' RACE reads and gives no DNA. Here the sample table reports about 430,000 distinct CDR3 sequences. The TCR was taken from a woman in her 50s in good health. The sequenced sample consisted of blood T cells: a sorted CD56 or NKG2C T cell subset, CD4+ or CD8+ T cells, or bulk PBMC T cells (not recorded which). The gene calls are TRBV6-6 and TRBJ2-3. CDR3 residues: CASSYSANLDTDTQYF.